These 25 T cell receptor beta chains originate from one sample sequenced in a study of cytomegalovirus exposure and HLA in healthy donors. The PCR made use of 60 Vbeta and 13 Jbeta primers. Measured with immunoSEQ multiplex PCR; TCRdb has only the in-frame clones, and not every one. The table lists about 120,000 clones, approximately 80% of them singletons. Sequencing was performed on PBMCs. The source of these receptors is a man in his late teens or twenties in good health and CMV-seronegative.

The sample holds many counts of this clone. The chain carries TRBV13 and TRBJ1-2; weak D call: TRBD1 (5 bases). Germline CDR1 PRHDT, CDR2 FYEKMQ (reference sequence). There are 12 residues in the CDR3. The V end was cut by 4 bases, the J end by 4 bases, with 7 bases between. This CDR3 is CASSSTVYGYTF. The CDR3, as DNA: TGTGCCAGCAGCTCGACAGTCTATGGCTACACCTTC.

J is TRBJ2-3 and V is TRBV25-1; D perhaps matches TRBD2 (5 bases). From germline, CDR1 is MGHDK and CDR2 SYGVNS. Deletions cut 2 bases from V and 2 bases from J, with 17 bases between. CDR3 length equals 17 residues. The CDR3 DNA reads TGTGCCAGCAGTGAAAAGCCACTAGTATTCTACACAGATACGCAGTATTTT. Protein: CASSEKPLVFYTDTQYF.

This chain joins TRBV6-1 and TRBJ1-6; 9 positions match TRBD1. CDR3 length: 15 residues. The trim removed 7 bases at V and 15 bases at J, leaving 16 bases unmatched. Germline values: CDR1 MNHNS, CDR2 SASEGT. CDR3 in amino acids: CASIKTGQGRWGLHF. In DNA form, the CDR3 reads TGTGCCAGCATTAAGACAGGACAGGGGCGGTGGGGCCTCCACTTT.

The chain uses TRBV10-3 and TRBJ1-2, with 10 bases fitting TRBD1. V shed 8 bases and J 8 bases; nucleotides not matched to a gene: 8. The CDR3 spans 13 residues. Per germline, CDR1 ENHRY and CDR2 SYGVKD. The CDR3 sequence is CAIRDRGLGGYTF. The CDR3 DNA is TGTGCCATCCGGGACAGGGGTTTAGGGGGCTACACCTTC.

The chain combines TRBV7-2 with TRBJ2-7, with 8 bases lining up with TRBD1. Per germline, CDR1 SGHTA and CDR2 FQGNSA. V shed 1 base, J shed 3 bases, and the junction held 2 bases outside the gene matches. The CDR3 length is 14 residues. The DNA for the CDR3 is TGTGCCAGCAGCTTAGTGACAGGGGACTACGAGCAGTACTTC. This translates into CASSLVTGDYEQYF.

This clone has a handful of counts. This chain connects TRBV2 to TRBJ1-5; D not certain. Trimming shortened V by 8 bases and J by 4 bases, and 9 bases separated the two germline ends. Germline V CDR1 and CDR2: SNHLY, FYNNEI. The CDR3 contains 12 residues. This CDR3 reads CASVGGNQPQHF. The CDR3 DNA is TGTGCCAGCGTGGGCGGGAATCAGCCCCAGCATTTT.

The genes are TRBV21-1 and TRBJ2-1; the D call TRBD1 from the table was never checked on the DNA. TRBV21-1 is annotated as a pseudogene. The CDR3 extends over 16 amino acids. CDR3: CASRSAGQGRFHEQFF. In DNA form, the CDR3 reads TGTGCCAGCAGGAGCGCGGGACAGGGAAGATTCCATGAGCAGTTCTTC.

This chain joins TRBV2 and TRBJ2-7; possible D gene TRBD2, 6 bases. The CDR3 extends over 15 amino acids. CDR1 and CDR2 from the germline V gene are SNHLY and FYNNEI. V was shortened by 5 bases and J by 0 bases, with 14 bases between the two germline ends. CDR3 protein: CASSPSGLSSYEQYF. The CDR3 region has the DNA TGTGCCAGCAGTCCCTCGGGACTTAGCTCCTACGAGCAGTACTTC.

The gene calls are TRBV6-5 and TRBJ1-5; D is ambiguous. CDR1 MNHEY and CDR2 SVGAGI come from the germline V gene. Trimming shortened V by 4 bases and J by 0 bases, and 13 bases separated the two germline ends. The CDR3 has 16 residues. The CDR3 is CASSSHNFYSNQPQHF. The CDR3 nucleotides read TGTGCCAGCAGTTCCCATAATTTCTATAGCAATCAGCCCCAGCATTTT.

The rearrangement links TRBV7-3 to TRBJ2-7; D uncertain. V gave up 2 bases and J gave up 2 bases, with 13 bases separating them. The CDR3 runs to 15 residues. CDR1 is SGHTA, CDR2 FQGTGA, per germline. In DNA form, the CDR3 reads TGTGCCAGCAGCTTAGGGCAGGCTGCCACCTACGAGCAGTACTTC. This translates into CASSLGQAATYEQYF.

The chain's CDR3 is CASSLLAGGQETQYF. DNA for the CDR3: TGTGCCAGCAGTTTACTAGCGGGGGGACAAGAGACCCAGTACTTC. The chain is built from TRBV6-5 and TRBJ2-5, with 12 bases matching TRBD2. Unmatched junction bases numbered 2, after V lost 4 bases and J lost 2 bases. This CDR3 has 15 amino acids. Germline values: CDR1 MNHEY, CDR2 SVGAGI.

CDR3 DNA sequence: TGTGCTAGTGGCCGCTTAGCGGGGGGGGGAACAGATACGCAGTATTTT. This translates into CASGRLAGGGTDTQYF. This sequence joins TRBV12-5 and TRBJ2-3, with 11 bases identical to TRBD2. Germline CDR1 and CDR2: LGHNT and FRNRAP. The CDR3 is 16 amino acids. After removal of 6 bases from V and 3 bases from J, the junction contained 8 bases not matched to a gene.

J is TRBJ2-1 and V is TRBV20-1; D call uncertain. The germline CDR1 and CDR2 sequences are DFQATT and SNEGSKA (reference sequence). The CDR3 spans 10 residues. The CDR3 protein is CSTSPRSQFF. The DNA for the CDR3 is TGCAGCACCTCTCCCCGGTCACAGTTCTTC.

The rearrangement joins TRBV7-9 to TRBJ2-7; 8 bases map to TRBD2. The CDR3 runs to 15 residues. Germline V gene lookup returns CDR1 SEHNR and CDR2 FQNEAQ (reference sequence). The ends lost 8 bases at V and 5 bases at J; junction bases unmatched: 14. CDR3 nucleotide sequence: TGTGCCAGCTACTCCCACCTAGCGGGTCCACACGAGCAGTACTTC. It yields the protein CASYSHLAGPHEQYF.

The chain links TRBV9 to TRBJ2-7; 7 bases map to TRBD1. CDR3 length: 13 residues. J lost 1 base, V lost 4 bases, and 2 bases had no gene match. The germline V gene has CDR1 SGDLS and CDR2 YYNGEE. For the CDR3, the DNA is TGTGCCAGCAGCCGGGACAGTTCCTACGAGCAGTACTTC. It codes for CASSRDSSYEQYF. The variable domain in full, with the rest retrieved from reference TRBV9 and TRBJ2-7, is DSGVTQTPKHLITATGQRVTLRCSPRSGDLSVYWYQQSLDQGLQFLIQYYNGEERAKGNILERFSAQQFPDLHSELNLSSLELGDSALYFCASSRDSSYEQYFGPGTRLTVT.

The chain joins TRBV4-2 to TRBJ1-2; D gene ambiguous. V shed 0 bases and J shed 8 bases, with 13 bases lying between them. There are 14 residues in the CDR3. CDR1 and CDR2 (germline): LGHNA, YNFKEQ. CDR3 region: CASSQDAARKGYTF. The CDR3 DNA reads as TGTGCCAGCAGCCAAGATGCCGCCAGGAAGGGCTACACCTTC.

J is TRBJ2-3 and V is TRBV9, with D unclear. CDR3 length: 14 residues. Trimming took 4 bases from V and 1 from J, leaving 10 bases between them. Germline CDR1 is SGDLS and CDR2 is YYNGEE. CDR3 DNA sequence: TGTGCCAGCAGCCCAAACTCACGCACAGATACGCAGTATTTT. Its protein product is CASSPNSRTDTQYF.

CDR3 nucleotides: TGCGCCAGCAGCCAAGGGACAGGGGACACCTACGAGCAGTACTTC. Translating gives CASSQGTGDTYEQYF. The J gene is TRBJ2-7, the V gene TRBV4-3, with 9 positions matching TRBD1. The length of the CDR3 is 15 residues. Germline lookup yields CDR1 LGHNA and CDR2 YSLEER. V lost 1 base to trimming and J lost 2 bases; unmatched junction nucleotides: 3.

The chain links TRBV5-1 to TRBJ2-3; 8 nucleotides line up with TRBD1. Germline CDR1 and CDR2: SGHRS and YFSETQ. Unmatched junction bases numbered 8, after V lost 0 bases and J lost 5 bases. CDR3 length: 16 amino acids. The CDR3 spells CASSLAGAGGIDTQYF. The CDR3 DNA sequence: TGCGCCAGCAGCTTGGCCGGGGCAGGGGGCATAGATACGCAGTATTTT.

The chain carries TRBV7-9 and TRBJ2-7; 11 bases agree with TRBD1. V trimming: 2 bases; J trimming: 6 bases; junction bases outside the gene matches: 6. This CDR3 has 15 residues. Germline CDR1 and CDR2: SEHNR and FQNEAQ (reference sequence). In nucleotides, the CDR3 is TGTGCCAGCAGCTTATCGGGACAGGGGGTCGGCGAGCAGTACTTC. The encoded protein is CASSLSGQGVGEQYF.

V usage is TRBV5-1 and J usage is TRBJ2-1; 10 bases are a match to TRBD2. Germline V CDR1 and CDR2: SGHRS, YFSETQ. This CDR3 comprises 15 residues. V lost 3 bases, J lost 7 bases, and 7 bases stayed unmatched. CDR3 coding DNA: TGCGCCAGCAGCTCAGCGGGGGGGCCAGGGAATGAGCAGTTCTTC. It specifies CASSSAGGPGNEQFF.

The chain is built from TRBV25-1 and TRBJ2-2; the D gene is possibly TRBD1 (5 bases). The CDR3 is 14 amino acids. Germline V CDR1 and CDR2: MGHDK, SYGVNS. Between the trimmed V and J ends, which lost 6 bases and 0 bases, there was a span of 8 bases. CDR3 loop: CASSRTSNTGELFF. CDR3 nucleotides: TGTGCCAGCAGCCGGACATCGAACACCGGGGAGCTGTTTTTT.

This sequence joins TRBV25-1 and TRBJ1-2, with D unclear. The CDR3 sequence is 13 residues long. Trimming removed 5 bases from V and 7 bases from J, with 14 bases in between. CDR1 is MGHDK and CDR2 is SYGVNS in the germline V gene. CDR3 sequence (DNA): TGTGCCAGCAGTCCCCAAACCGAGGCTGGCTACACCTTC. It specifies CASSPQTEAGYTF.

This chain joins TRBV7-9 and TRBJ1-2, with D uncertain. This CDR3 is built from 13 residues. CDR1 and CDR2 from the germline V gene are SEHNR and FQNEAQ (reference sequence). V was pared by 1 base and J by 2 bases, with 5 bases between. DNA for the CDR3: TGTGCCAGCAGCTTAGGAGCAAACTATGGCTACACCTTC. Translating it yields CASSLGANYGYTF.

The V and J genes are TRBV6-1 and TRBJ2-3, with 12 bases aligning to TRBD1. The CDR3 length is 16 residues. Unmatched junction bases numbered 4, after V lost 4 bases and J lost 2 bases. The germline V gene encodes CDR1 MNHNS and CDR2 SASEGT. The CDR3 DNA reads TGTGCCAGCAGTGCCGGGACAGGGGGCGCCACAGATACGCAGTATTTT. Translating it yields CASSAGTGGATDTQYF.